This entry lists 19 T cell receptor beta chains sequenced from one sample in a study of CD8 T cells in Susac syndrome. After extraction with the RNeasy kit, roughly 0.45 to 1 ug of the RNA was reverse transcribed using random hexamers. MiXCR, applied by TCRdb to the immunoSEQ multiplex PCR reads, yields one record per CDR3 protein. The repertoire includes 140,000 to 150,000 distinct CDR3 sequences, about 95% of them detected once, and approximately 0.11% sits in the top ten. Material for sequencing was CD4+ T cells from PBMCs. Receptor source: a human donor with multiple sclerosis.

Here the CDR3 reads CSVSQDQYF. In DNA, the CDR3 is TGCAGCGTTTCCCAAGATCAGTATTTT. The rearrangement links TRBV29-1 to TRBJ2-3; D gene uncertain. The CDR3 sequence is 9 residues long. Trimming shortened V by 5 bases and J by 12 bases, and 9 bases separated the two germline ends. Germline V lookup: CDR1 SQVTM, CDR2 ANQGSEA.

V and J are TRBV25-1 and TRBJ2-1; a possible D gene is TRBD2 (5 bases). Germline CDR1 MGHDK, CDR2 SYGVNS. V shed 4 bases and J shed 4 bases, with 11 bases lying between them. There are 14 residues in the CDR3. The CDR3 loop reads CASSAEIAYNEQFF. CDR3 nucleotides: TGTGCCAGCAGTGCGGAGATAGCGTACAATGAGCAGTTCTTC. Supplemented by reference TRBV25-1 and TRBJ2-1, the full variable domain reads EADIYQTPRYLVIGTGKKITLECSQTMGHDKMYWYQQDPGMELHLIHYSYGVNSTEKGDLSSESTVSRIRTEHFPLTLESARPSHTSQYLCASSAEIAYNEQFFGPGTRLTVL.

The chain joins TRBV12-3 or TRBV12-4 to TRBJ2-7; D perhaps matches TRBD1 (6 bases). The length of the CDR3 is 15 residues. Trimming left V 5 bases short and J 0 bases short, with 14 bases between. The chain's CDR3 is CASSRAGEPSYEQYF. The DNA of the CDR3 is TGTGCCAGCAGTAGGGCAGGGGAGCCCTCCTACGAGCAGTACTTC.

V gene TRBV20-1 combines with J gene TRBJ1-1; TRBD1 aligns across 8 bases. With 5 bases clipped from V and 4 bases from J, the junction kept 6 bases outside the gene matches. The CDR3 extends over 13 amino acids. Per the germline V gene, CDR1 is DFQATT and CDR2 is SNEGSKA (reference sequence). The CDR3 DNA follows: TGCAGTGCTCAGAGTACAGGGGGCACTGAAGCTTTCTTT. The encoded protein is CSAQSTGGTEAFF.

The chain couples TRBV3-1 to TRBJ2-1; D gene unclear. V was clipped by 0 bases and J by 6 bases, with 9 bases between them. Germline V gives CDR1 LGHDT, CDR2 YNNKEL (reference sequence). This CDR3 has 14 residues. CDR3 amino acids: CASSQERQFNEQFF. CDR3 DNA: TGTGCCAGCAGCCAAGAGCGGCAGTTCAATGAGCAGTTCTTC.

The chain joins TRBV28 to TRBJ1-5, with 7 bases fitting TRBD1. The CDR3 extends over 16 amino acids. CDR1 is MDHEN and CDR2 is SYDVKM in the germline V gene. V lost 6 bases to trimming and J lost 2 bases; unmatched junction nucleotides: 10. CDR3 region: CASSRNRGSGNQPQHF. DNA of the CDR3: TGTGCCAGCAGCCGAAACAGGGGATCGGGCAATCAGCCCCAGCATTTT.

The rearrangement uses TRBV2 and TRBJ1-1, with a possible D match to TRBD1 (6 bases). Between the trimmed V and J ends, which lost 6 bases and 1 base, there was a span of 9 bases. Germline V gene lookup returns CDR1 SNHLY and CDR2 FYNNEI. The CDR3 runs to 13 residues. The CDR3 DNA follows: TGTGCCAGCAGACAGGGAACGAACACTGAAGCTTTCTTT. This codes for CASRQGTNTEAFF. Looking up the rest from reference TRBV2 and TRBJ1-1 gives the full variable domain: EPEVTQTPSHQVTQMGQEVILRCVPISNHLYFYWYRQILGQKVEFLVSFYNNEISEKSEIFDDQFSVERPDGSNFTLKIRSTKLEDSAMYFCASRQGTNTEAFFGQGTRLTVV.

V and J are TRBV23-1 and TRBJ2-2; D might be TRBD1 or TRBD2, each matching 5 bases. TRBV23-1 counts as an open reading frame of uncertain function. The CDR3 consists of 20 residues. The ends were cut back, 5 bases at V and 3 bases at J, with 28 bases in the middle. CDR3 coding DNA: TGCGCCAGCAGTTACAGTCGAGGGGATAATAAGACAGTTGACACCGGGGAGCTGTTTTTT. Residues: CASSYSRGDNKTVDTGELFF.

The chain is built from TRBV7-2 and TRBJ1-5; 9 bases agree with TRBD1. This CDR3 region has 16 residues. V trimming: 6 bases; J trimming: 1 base; junction bases outside the gene matches: 7. In germline, CDR1 is SGHTA, CDR2 FQGNSA. Here the CDR3 DNA reads TGTGCCAGCAGTTCCGGGGGGACAGGGAGCAATCAGCCCCAGCATTTT. Translating it yields CASSSGGTGSNQPQHF.

Written as DNA, the CDR3 is TGTGCCAGCAGTGCGGGACTAGCAAATGAGCAGTTCTTC. This sequence encodes CASSAGLANEQFF. This chain connects TRBV12-3 or TRBV12-4 to TRBJ2-1, with 9 bases matching TRBD2. CDR3 length: 13 residues. V lost 5 bases to trimming and J lost 7 bases; unmatched junction nucleotides: 3.

V is TRBV30 and J is TRBJ2-1, with 8 positions matching TRBD2. With V trimmed by 2 bases and J by 4 bases, 4 bases remained unmatched. The CDR3 has 14 residues. CDR1 and CDR2 from the germline V gene are GTSNPN and SVGIG (reference sequence). Written as DNA, the CDR3 is TGTGCCTGGAGTCGAACGGGGGGGTACAATGAGCAGTTCTTC. Translating it yields CAWSRTGGYNEQFF.

V usage is TRBV20-1 and J usage is TRBJ1-2, with TRBD1 as a possible D gene (5 bases). The ends were cut back, 3 bases at V and 5 bases at J, with 16 bases in the middle. CDR1 and CDR2 (germline): DFQATT, SNEGSKA (reference sequence). The CDR3 runs to 14 residues. CDR3 nucleotide sequence: TGCAGTGCTAGTGAGCGGGAGGGGTTTTATGGCTACACCTTC. It yields the protein CSASEREGFYGYTF.

This clonotype was picked up one time. The rearrangement links TRBV27 to TRBJ1-2; D not certain. Trimming stripped 5 bases from V and 6 bases from J, with 19 bases between. The CDR3 consists of 15 residues. Germline CDR1 MNHEY, CDR2 SMNVEV (reference sequence). The CDR3 nucleotides read TGTGCCAGCAGTCCACCGTTTTCTGGTACCGATGGCTACACCTTC. Its translation is CASSPPFSGTDGYTF.

The chain carries TRBV4-1 and TRBJ2-1; 12 bases agree with TRBD2. Germline CDR1 reads MGHRA; CDR2 reads YSYEKL. V lost 3 bases to trimming and J lost 8 bases; unmatched junction nucleotides: 5. The CDR3 is made up of 15 amino acids. The CDR3 loop is CASSQPTSGSHEQFF. For the CDR3, the DNA is TGCGCCAGCAGCCAGCCGACTAGCGGGAGCCATGAGCAGTTCTTC.

The CDR3 sequence: CASSEQGAAKNIQYF. DNA of the CDR3: TGTGCCAGCAGTGAACAGGGGGCAGCCAAAAACATTCAGTACTTC. The rearrangement joins TRBV2 to TRBJ2-4, with TRBD1 matching over 8 bases. Germline lookup yields CDR1 SNHLY and CDR2 FYNNEI. V lost 2 bases to trimming and J lost 0 bases; unmatched junction nucleotides: 0. CDR3 length equals 15 residues. Complete variable domain (other parts from reference TRBV2 and TRBJ2-4): EPEVTQTPSHQVTQMGQEVILRCVPISNHLYFYWYRQILGQKVEFLVSFYNNEISEKSEIFDDQFSVERPDGSNFTLKIRSTKLEDSAMYFCASSEQGAAKNIQYFGAGTRLSVL.

V usage is TRBV2 and J usage is TRBJ2-1; D might be TRBD2 (5 bases). From germline, CDR1 is SNHLY and CDR2 FYNNEI. The CDR3 length is 15 residues. The V gene lost 11 bases and the J gene lost 0 bases, with 17 bases spanning the gap. The CDR3 protein is CADESGLSSYNEQFF. The CDR3 coding sequence is TGTGCCGATGAGAGCGGTTTAAGCTCCTACAATGAGCAGTTCTTC.

The chain uses TRBV13 and TRBJ1-1; D is unclear. Looked up from germline, CDR1 is PRHDT and CDR2 is FYEKMQ (reference sequence). Trimming took 5 bases from V and 3 from J, leaving 10 bases between them. This CDR3 region has 13 residues. CDR3 nucleotide sequence: TGTGCCAGCAGCCCCGTAGGTTACACTGAAGCTTTCTTT. Translating it yields CASSPVGYTEAFF.

The V gene is TRBV30, the J gene TRBJ1-5; unclear D gene. This CDR3 is 14 amino acids long. Germline V CDR1 and CDR2: GTSNPN, SVGIG (reference sequence). The V end lost 2 bases, the J end lost 3 bases, and 11 bases lay between the germline ends. The CDR3 bases are TGTGCCTGGAGTAGAGGTCAGTACAATCAGCCCCAGCATTTT. It yields the protein CAWSRGQYNQPQHF.

This chain links TRBV24-1 with TRBJ1-2, with 7 bases fitting TRBD1. In germline, CDR1 is KGHDR, CDR2 SFDVKD. V shed 3 bases and J 2 bases; nucleotides not matched to a gene: 5. The CDR3 sequence is 15 residues long. The CDR3 region is CATSDPTGENYGYTF. Written as DNA, the CDR3 is TGTGCCACCAGTGATCCTACAGGGGAAAACTATGGCTACACCTTC.